Following are 16 T cell receptor beta chains from one sample sequenced in a study of blood T cell repertoires in COVID-19. The data were produced by immunoSEQ multiplex PCR, yet TCRdb's version contains in-frame clones alone and is incomplete. The top ten hold about 1.7% of the sample, which has about 280,000 clones, almost 90% seen once. Sequenced material: PBMCs or T cells enriched from blood (not recorded which). Source of these receptors: a young woman with acute COVID-19.

This clone occurred once. The chain couples TRBV30 to TRBJ2-7, with 9 bases fitting TRBD1. Per germline, CDR1 GTSNPN and CDR2 SVGIG (reference sequence). The V and J ends lost 2 bases and 0 bases, in that order; junction bases with no gene match: 5. This CDR3 contains 15 residues. The CDR3, as DNA: TGTGCCTGGAGTCCCGGGACAGGGCACTCCTACGAGCAGTACTTC. Protein: CAWSPGTGHSYEQYF. Together with reference TRBV30 and TRBJ2-7, the CDR3 gives the full variable domain: SQTIHQWPATLVQPVGSPLSLECTVEGTSNPNLYWYRQAAGRGLQLLFYSVGIGQISSEVPQNLSASRPQDRQFILSSKKLLLSDSGFYLCAWSPGTGHSYEQYFGPGTRLTVT.

This CDR3 is CASSLVGGYTDTQYF. CDR3 DNA sequence: TGTGCCAGCAGCTTAGTGGGGGGTTACACAGATACGCAGTATTTT. V gene TRBV7-3 combines with J gene TRBJ2-3; a possible D gene is TRBD2 (6 bases). Germline CDR1 reads SGHTA; CDR2 reads FQGTGA. This CDR3 has 15 amino acids. Deletions cut 2 bases from V and 2 bases from J, with 11 bases between.

The chain has TRBV28 and TRBJ1-1; TRBD1 aligns across 7 bases. This CDR3 is built from 15 residues. Germline V CDR1 and CDR2: MDHEN, SYDVKM. Trimming at V came to 2 bases and at J to 5 bases, leaving 8 bases not matched to a gene. CDR3 sequence (DNA): TGTGCCAGCAGTTTACTAGGGGGCGCGTCAACTGAAGCTTTCTTT. Protein: CASSLLGGASTEAFF.

DNA of the CDR3: TGTGCCTGGAGTGATACAGGGGCTGGCTATGGCTACACCTTC. It yields the protein CAWSDTGAGYGYTF. The chain couples TRBV30 to TRBJ1-2; 7 nucleotides match TRBD1. V was pared by 1 base and J by 4 bases, with 6 bases of the junction left unmatched. The CDR3 length is 14 residues. The V gene's germline CDR1 is GTSNPN and CDR2 SVGIG (reference sequence).

The chain combines TRBV18 with TRBJ2-1; D might be TRBD1 (5 bases). V was cut by 3 bases and J by 6 bases, with 12 bases left in between. CDR1 and CDR2 (germline): KGHSH, LQKENI. This CDR3 is 14 amino acids long. The DNA of the CDR3 is TGTGCCAGCTCACCGGCACCTAGGGGCAATGAGCAGTTCTTC. It codes for CASSPAPRGNEQFF.

This clone was counted once. The chain employs TRBV14 and TRBJ2-1, with a tentative D call TRBD2 (6 bases). CDR3 length: 15 amino acids. V dropped 5 bases and J dropped 0 bases, with 11 bases sitting between them. Per germline, CDR1 SGHDN and CDR2 FVKESK. In DNA form, the CDR3 reads TGTGCCAGCAGCTTACATAGCGGCTCCTACAATGAGCAGTTCTTC. Encoded protein: CASSLHSGSYNEQFF.

The gene calls are TRBV5-4 and TRBJ2-3, with D possibly matching TRBD2 (5 bases). This CDR3 region has 15 residues. Germline values: CDR1 SGHNT, CDR2 YYREEE (reference sequence). Trimming took off 9 bases at V and 0 bases at J, with 17 bases between the two ends. CDR3 in DNA: TGTGCCACCATGGACTCGACTGCTAGCACAGATACGCAGTATTTT. Translating gives CATMDSTASTDTQYF.

The chain couples TRBV7-2 to TRBJ2-7; no firm D call. The CDR3 is made up of 12 amino acids. Germline CDR1 and CDR2: SGHTA and FQGNSA. V dropped 5 bases and J dropped 7 bases, with 12 bases sitting between them. The CDR3 loop is CASSGSSGEQYF. CDR3 DNA sequence: TGTGCCAGCAGCGGCAGTTCAGGAGAGCAGTACTTC.

This chain links TRBV25-1 with TRBJ1-6; D is possibly TRBD1 (6 bases). Trimming stripped 6 bases from V and 6 bases from J, with 9 bases between. This CDR3 region has 13 residues. Germline CDR1 is MGHDK and CDR2 is SYGVNS. CDR3 protein: CASRDSLNSPLHF. CDR3 nucleotide sequence: TGTGCCAGCAGGGACAGCCTTAATTCACCCCTCCACTTT.

Details on this clone: One junction end does not reproduce the germline sequence, and a read error may be involved. The genes are TRBV6-5 and TRBJ2-5, with 12 bases matching TRBD1. CDR1 and CDR2 from the germline V gene are MNHEY and SVGAGI. The CDR3 loop spans 15 amino acids. The CDR3 DNA follows: TGTGCCAGCAGTCCGGGACAGGGGGCACAAGGGACCCAGTACTTC. This codes for CASSPGQGAQGTQYF.

V and J are TRBV15 and TRBJ2-1; a possible D gene is TRBD2 (7 bases). The CDR3 spans 15 residues. V was cut by 3 bases and J by 7 bases, with 16 bases left in between. Germline assignment: CDR1 LNHNV and CDR2 YYDKDF (reference sequence). This CDR3 reads CATSSGGGGWNEQFF. The DNA of the CDR3 is TGTGCCACCAGCAGTGGGGGGGGCGGGTGGAATGAGCAGTTCTTC.

A single count supports this clone. V usage is TRBV6-5 and J usage is TRBJ1-5; D is uncertain. The CDR3 consists of 14 residues. V was shortened by 7 bases and J by 4 bases, with 14 bases between the two germline ends. The germline gives CDR1 MNHEY, CDR2 SVGAGI. In nucleotides, the CDR3 is TGTGCCAGCACCGGGGAGGCCCTAAATCAGCCCCAGCATTTT. Its translation is CASTGEALNQPQHF.

This chain joins TRBV30 and TRBJ1-1; D might be TRBD1 (5 bases). Germline assignment: CDR1 GTSNPN and CDR2 SVGIG (reference sequence). Trimming shortened V by 3 bases and J by 1 base, and 12 bases separated the two germline ends. The CDR3 sequence is 14 residues long. The CDR3 spells CAWSHVGGNTEAFF. CDR3 sequence (DNA): TGTGCCTGGAGCCACGTGGGGGGGAACACTGAAGCTTTCTTT.

This clone was recorded a few times. V usage is TRBV28 and J usage is TRBJ1-5, with D unclear. Germline CDR1 reads MDHEN; CDR2 reads SYDVKM. V dropped 2 bases and J dropped 13 bases, with 9 bases sitting between them. The CDR3 is 11 amino acids. This CDR3 is CASSLPPMQHF. The CDR3 region has the DNA TGTGCCAGCAGTTTACCCCCCATGCAGCATTTT.

V is TRBV10-3 and J is TRBJ2-7, with D perhaps TRBD2 (5 bases). Trimming removed 2 bases at V and 0 bases at J, with 8 bases between. The CDR3 runs to 14 residues. Looked up from germline, CDR1 is ENHRY and CDR2 is SYGVKD. The DNA of the CDR3 is TGTGCCATCAGTGAGACTAGTAACTCCTACGAGCAGTACTTC. Protein: CAISETSNSYEQYF.

The V and J genes are TRBV7-2 and TRBJ2-1; D perhaps matches TRBD2 (5 bases). CDR1 SGHTA and CDR2 FQGNSA come from the germline V gene. V lost 6 bases to trimming and J lost 0 bases, with 18 bases between them. The CDR3 has 17 amino acids. The CDR3 bases are TGTGCCAGCAGAAAAAGTTGGACTCAGGTCTCCTACAATGAGCAGTTCTTC. Its translation: CASRKSWTQVSYNEQFF.